These 22 T cell receptor beta chains were all obtained from the same sample, sequenced in a study of blood T cell repertoires in COVID-19. TCRdb keeps only in-frame clones here, not all; method: immunoSEQ multiplex PCR. The sample holds about 64,000 clones, more than 70% seen once. Sequenced input: PBMCs or T cells enriched from blood (not recorded which). These receptors all come from a woman aged 40 to 50 who had recovered from COVID-19.

The J gene is TRBJ2-3, the V gene TRBV6-5; the match to TRBD2 covers 12 bases. This CDR3 is 15 amino acids long. Germline CDR1 and CDR2: MNHEY and SVGAGI. V shed 7 bases, J shed 0 bases, and the junction held 2 bases outside the gene matches. CDR3 protein: CASTLAGGSTDTQYF. CDR3 nucleotide sequence: TGTGCCAGCACCCTAGCGGGGGGGAGCACAGATACGCAGTATTTT.

A few counts support this clone. The V call is TRBV7-2, the J call TRBJ2-1; TRBD2 agrees at 8 bases. V trimming: 4 bases; J trimming: 9 bases; junction bases outside the gene matches: 11. The CDR3 has 15 amino acids. Per germline, CDR1 SGHTA and CDR2 FQGNSA. CDR3 amino acids: CASSSAGGPAAEQFF. As DNA, the CDR3 is TGTGCCAGCAGCTCCGCGGGGGGCCCGGCGGCTGAGCAGTTCTTC.

J is TRBJ1-1 and V is TRBV19, with 10 bases matching TRBD1. CDR1 LNHDA and CDR2 SQIVND come from the germline V gene (reference sequence). This CDR3 is 14 amino acids long. V lost 7 bases to trimming and J lost 3 bases; unmatched junction nucleotides: 5. As DNA, the CDR3 is TGTGCCAGTATCGACAGGGGGCTGGACACTGAAGCTTTCTTT. Its protein product is CASIDRGLDTEAFF. Full variable domain (remainder filled in from reference TRBV19 and TRBJ1-1): DGGITQSPKYLFRKEGQNVTLSCEQNLNHDAMYWYRQDPGQGLRLIYYSQIVNDFQKGDIAEGYSVSREKKESFPLTVTSAQKNPTAFYLCASIDRGLDTEAFFGQGTRLTVV.

The rearrangement uses TRBV5-1 and TRBJ1-1; D unresolved. The V end lost 0 bases, the J end lost 4 bases, and 10 bases lay between the germline ends. The germline gives CDR1 SGHRS, CDR2 YFSETQ. This CDR3 region has 14 residues. The CDR3 sequence is CASSLGRVLTEAFF. In DNA form, the CDR3 reads TGCGCCAGCAGCTTGGGTCGGGTACTCACTGAAGCTTTCTTT. The full variable domain, in which reference TRBV5-1 and TRBJ1-1 provide the parts outside the CDR3, is KAGVTQTPRYLIKTRGQQVTLSCSPISGHRSVSWYQQTPGQGLQFLFEYFSETQRNKGNFPGRFSGRQFSNSRSEMNVSTLELGDSALYLCASSLGRVLTEAFFGQGTRLTVV.

The chain joins TRBV12-3 or TRBV12-4 to TRBJ2-7; D is undetermined. Deletions cut 5 bases from V and 6 bases from J, with 14 bases between. The length of the CDR3 is 13 residues. CDR3: CASSPGVVTEQYF. The CDR3 DNA reads as TGTGCCAGCAGTCCCGGTGTCGTAACCGAGCAGTACTTC.

J is TRBJ1-5 and V is TRBV19; 8 bases map to TRBD1. CDR3 length: 16 residues. With V trimmed by 3 bases and J by 3 bases, 7 bases remained unmatched. In germline, CDR1 is LNHDA, CDR2 SQIVND (reference sequence). Here the CDR3 reads CASSIPGQGINQPQHF. CDR3 coding DNA: TGTGCCAGTAGTATCCCCGGACAGGGTATCAATCAGCCCCAGCATTTT.

This rearrangement joins TRBV4-2 to TRBJ2-5; TRBD2 aligns across 10 bases. Germline-derived CDR1 and CDR2 are LGHNA and YNFKEQ. This CDR3 has 17 residues. Germline trimming cut 0 bases from V and 8 bases from J; bases unmatched to any gene: 12. The CDR3 region has the DNA TGTGCCAGCAGCCAAGAAGTCCAAGCGGGGGGGCAGGATACCCAGTACTTC. The encoded protein is CASSQEVQAGGQDTQYF.

The V and J genes are TRBV2 and TRBJ2-2; D is ambiguous. The germline V and J ends were trimmed by 4 bases and 5 bases, with 11 bases remaining between them. The germline CDR1 and CDR2 sequences are SNHLY and FYNNEI. The CDR3 extends over 14 amino acids. For the CDR3, the DNA is TGTGCCAGCAGTGTTTTGCGTTGGACCGGGGAGCTGTTTTTT. It is translated as CASSVLRWTGELFF.

J is TRBJ2-5 and V is TRBV11-3, with D perhaps TRBD1 (6 bases). This CDR3 contains 15 residues. Germline CDR1 and CDR2: SGHNT and YENEEA. The V end was cut by 0 bases, the J end by 1 base, with 9 bases between. CDR3 in amino acids: CASSLEGAAQETQYF. CDR3 in DNA: TGTGCCAGCAGCTTAGAGGGGGCAGCCCAAGAGACCCAGTACTTC.

The chain carries TRBV9 and TRBJ1-3; 8 nucleotides agree with TRBD1. V lost 4 bases to trimming and J lost 0 bases; unmatched junction nucleotides: 6. From germline, CDR1 is SGDLS and CDR2 YYNGEE. This CDR3 is built from 16 residues. The CDR3 DNA follows: TGTGCCAGCAGCCTGGGACAGGCAACCTCTGGAAACACCATATATTTT. It specifies CASSLGQATSGNTIYF. Complete variable domain (other parts from reference TRBV9 and TRBJ1-3): DSGVTQTPKHLITATGQRVTLRCSPRSGDLSVYWYQQSLDQGLQFLIQYYNGEERAKGNILERFSAQQFPDLHSELNLSSLELGDSALYFCASSLGQATSGNTIYFGEGSWLTVV.

As concerns this clone: Its ends do not fully match the called genes, so a read error is possible. The rearrangement links TRBV7-9 to TRBJ1-4; a possible D gene is TRBD1 (6 bases). There are 14 residues in the CDR3. CDR1 is SEHNR, CDR2 FQNEAQ, per germline (reference sequence). Here the CDR3 DNA reads TGTGCCAGCAGCTTAGCGGGGACAAGCCCTACAGCCAGTTTT. Translating it yields CASSLAGTSPTASF.

The rearrangement uses TRBV13 and TRBJ1-2; 8 nucleotides line up with TRBD1. CDR3 length: 13 residues. The J segment lost 8 bases and the V segment lost 5 bases, leaving 7 bases of the junction unmatched. CDR1 and CDR2 from the germline V gene are PRHDT and FYEKMQ (reference sequence). CDR3 amino acids: CASSHRGSGGYTF. CDR3 sequence (DNA): TGTGCCAGCAGCCACAGGGGGAGTGGGGGCTACACCTTC.

V gene TRBV5-5 combines with J gene TRBJ2-7, with TRBD1 matching over 9 bases. Germline loops: CDR1 SGHKS, CDR2 YYEKEE (reference sequence). The CDR3 covers 14 residues. V was pared by 3 bases and J by 5 bases, with 6 bases of the junction left unmatched. The CDR3 DNA follows: TGTGCCAGCAGCTACCGGGACAGGGTCAACGAGCAGTACTTC. It specifies CASSYRDRVNEQYF. The variable domain in full, with the rest retrieved from reference TRBV5-5 and TRBJ2-7, is DAGVTQSPTHLIKTRGQQVTLRCSPISGHKSVSWYQQVLGQGPQFIFQYYEKEERGRGNFPDRFSARQFPNYSSELNVNALLLGDSALYLCASSYRDRVNEQYFGPGTRLTVT.

The chain couples TRBV4-2 to TRBJ2-6, with 7 bases lining up with TRBD2. Germline CDR1 is LGHNA and CDR2 is YNFKEQ. Trimming took 4 bases from V and 0 from J; bases not matched to a gene: 3. This CDR3 has 16 residues. The CDR3 DNA sequence: TGTGCCAGCAGCCTCAGCGGGGACTCTGGGGCCAACGTCCTGACTTTC. This encodes CASSLSGDSGANVLTF.

The J gene is TRBJ1-1, the V gene TRBV5-1, with 8 bases fitting TRBD1. Germline CDR1 SGHRS, CDR2 YFSETQ. Germline trimming cut 1 base from V and 4 bases from J; bases unmatched to any gene: 6. This CDR3 has 15 residues. The chain's CDR3 is CASSLPGGAVTEAFF. CDR3 in DNA: TGCGCCAGCAGCTTGCCAGGGGGCGCGGTCACTGAAGCTTTCTTT.

V is TRBV19 and J is TRBJ1-4; a weak D match, TRBD1 (6 bases). Per germline, CDR1 LNHDA and CDR2 SQIVND (reference sequence). Trimming shortened V by 7 bases and J by 7 bases, and 19 bases separated the two germline ends. This CDR3 spans 15 amino acids. The CDR3 sequence: CASTSGGGAREKLFF. The CDR3 DNA reads TGTGCCAGTACCTCCGGCGGGGGGGCGCGTGAAAAACTGTTTTTT.

The rearrangement uses TRBV19 and TRBJ1-5; 9 bases match TRBD1. CDR1 LNHDA and CDR2 SQIVND come from the germline V gene (reference sequence). Trimming removed 10 bases from V and 7 bases from J; junction bases left unmatched: 8. CDR3 length: 13 residues. The CDR3 sequence is CANNRGQRQPQHF. CDR3 coding DNA: TGTGCCAATAACAGGGGGCAAAGACAGCCCCAGCATTTT.

The chain uses TRBV19 and TRBJ1-2; no definite D call. Germline CDR1 is LNHDA and CDR2 is SQIVND (reference sequence). The ends were cut back, 8 bases at V and 4 bases at J, with 14 bases in the middle. The CDR3 runs 13 residues. CDR3 loop: CASRRERGYGYTF. As DNA, the CDR3 is TGTGCCAGTCGCCGGGAACGGGGCTATGGCTACACCTTC.

The V and J genes are TRBV12-3 or TRBV12-4 and TRBJ2-7; maybe TRBD2 (5 bases). Deletions cut 4 bases from V and 4 bases from J, with 11 bases between. This CDR3 is 13 amino acids long. The DNA of the CDR3 is TGTGCCAGCAGTTCCGGGATACTATACGAGCAGTACTTC. As protein: CASSSGILYEQYF.

This clone was counted a few times. The gene calls are TRBV12-3 or TRBV12-4 and TRBJ1-1; D not certain. Trimming took off 5 bases at V and 8 bases at J, with 15 bases between the two ends. The length of the CDR3 is 13 residues. In DNA, the CDR3 is TGTGCCAGCAGTCTTGACAAAGCCTCCGAAGCTTTCTTT. It translates to CASSLDKASEAFF.

The genes are TRBV4-1 and TRBJ2-7; the match to TRBD2 covers 9 bases. Germline V CDR1 and CDR2: MGHRA, YSYEKL. V dropped 1 base and J dropped 2; count of bases not matched to a gene: 3. CDR3 length: 15 amino acids. Here the CDR3 DNA reads TGCGCCAGCAGCCAAGGAGAGCGGGGGGCCTACGAGCAGTACTTC. This translates into CASSQGERGAYEQYF.

Here the CDR3 reads CASSLDSPPVVSGYTF. The CDR3 coding sequence is TGCGCCAGCAGCTTGGACAGTCCCCCTGTCGTAAGTGGCTACACCTTC. The V gene is TRBV5-1, the J gene TRBJ1-2, with D unclear. Looked up from germline, CDR1 is SGHRS and CDR2 is YFSETQ. V lost 0 bases, J lost 7 bases, and 19 bases lay in between. This CDR3 has 16 residues.